The 29 T cell receptor beta chains reported below all come from one sample, sequenced in a study of identical twins. In TCRdb, the 5' RACE reads were re-called with MiXCR into one record per CDR3 protein. The data contain about 470,000 distinct CDR3 sequences, 20% to 25% of them singletons. This same sample was also part of a study on T cells expressing NK-cell markers.

The specimen was CD4+ T cells sorted from blood. Receptors originate from a woman aged 18-29 years in good health.

The chain recombines TRBV20-1 with TRBJ2-1; 11 bases fit TRBD2. The V segment lost 1 base and the J segment 0 bases; nucleotides outside the gene matches: 2. Germline V gene data show CDR1 as DFQATT and CDR2 as SNEGSKA (reference sequence). CDR3 length: 16 residues. CDR3 loop: CSARGLAGSSYNEQFF. Here the CDR3 DNA reads TGCAGTGCTAGAGGACTAGCGGGGAGCTCCTACAATGAGCAGTTCTTC.

The chain uses TRBV12-3 or TRBV12-4 and TRBJ1-2, with D tentatively TRBD1 (6 bases). The CDR3 is 16 amino acids. Trimming stripped 3 bases from V and 3 bases from J, with 17 bases between. CDR3 coding DNA: TGTGCCAGCAGTTTGGCCCACAGGGTCGCTGACTATGGCTACACCTTC. Its protein is CASSLAHRVADYGYTF.

This clonotype was counted between two and nine times. The chain joins TRBV29-1 to TRBJ2-1; 9 bases map to TRBD1. The V and J ends lost 5 bases and 8 bases, in that order; junction bases with no gene match: 7. CDR1 SQVTM and CDR2 ANQGSEA come from the germline V gene. The CDR3 extends over 13 amino acids. The CDR3 coding sequence is TGCAGCGTTTGGGGGGACAGGGCCCATGAGCAGTTCTTC. Encoded protein: CSVWGDRAHEQFF.

The CDR3 DNA is TGCAGTGCTAGATGGACTACAGGAACTTACAATGAGCAGTTCTTC. The encoded protein is CSARWTTGTYNEQFF. The chain is built from TRBV20-1 and TRBJ2-1; D perhaps matches TRBD2 (6 bases). The CDR3 totals 15 residues. Trimming took off 2 bases at V and 4 bases at J, with 15 bases between the two ends. Germline V gene data show CDR1 as DFQATT and CDR2 as SNEGSKA (reference sequence).

The rearrangement links TRBV2 to TRBJ2-3; D unresolved. The germline V gene has CDR1 SNHLY and CDR2 FYNNEI. The length of the CDR3 is 12 residues. The V gene lost 3 bases and the J gene lost 6 bases, with 7 bases spanning the gap. The CDR3 region is CASSDGWDTQYF. CDR3 DNA: TGTGCCAGCAGTGACGGTTGGGATACGCAGTATTTT. Based on the CDR3 plus reference TRBV2 and TRBJ2-3, the full variable domain is EPEVTQTPSHQVTQMGQEVILRCVPISNHLYFYWYRQILGQKVEFLVSFYNNEISEKSEIFDDQFSVERPDGSNFTLKIRSTKLEDSAMYFCASSDGWDTQYFGPGTRLTVL.

This clonotype was observed a single time. The CDR3: CASSELEVDRTIEQFF. CDR3 nucleotides: TGTGCCAGCAGTGAATTAGAGGTTGACCGTACAATTGAGCAGTTCTTC. The chain carries TRBV25-1 and TRBJ2-1; the D is unclear. The CDR3 is 16 amino acids. CDR1 and CDR2 (germline): MGHDK, SYGVNS. Trimming cost V 1 base and J 9 bases, with 19 bases left between them.

This clonotype was observed many times. This chain uses TRBV18 with TRBJ1-4; 9 nucleotides line up with TRBD1. In germline, CDR1 is KGHSH, CDR2 LQKENI. The CDR3 loop spans 14 amino acids. After removal of 8 bases from V and 5 bases from J, the junction contained 6 bases not matched to a gene. CDR3 in DNA: TGTGCCAGCAGCCCTGGGACAGGGAATGAAAAACTGTTTTTT. Translation gives CASSPGTGNEKLFF.

This clonotype was seen a few times. The V gene is TRBV20-1, the J gene TRBJ2-7; D is ambiguous. V was cut by 3 bases and J by 1 base, with 13 bases left in between. Germline values: CDR1 DFQATT, CDR2 SNEGSKA (reference sequence). The CDR3 is 14 amino acids. CDR3 sequence: CSASTPFSSYEQYF. CDR3 nucleotide sequence: TGCAGTGCTAGTACCCCGTTTTCTTCCTACGAGCAGTACTTC.

The V call is TRBV2, the J call TRBJ2-2; either TRBD1 or TRBD2 may fit D (5 bases each). V was cut by 6 bases and J by 6 bases, with 20 bases left in between. This CDR3 region has 16 residues. CDR1 is SNHLY, CDR2 FYNNEI, per germline. The CDR3 loop is CASSDHGTRASGELFF. In DNA form, the CDR3 reads TGTGCCAGCAGCGATCACGGGACGAGGGCTTCCGGGGAGCTGTTTTTT.

This clonotype has a count of ten or more. The chain employs TRBV29-1 and TRBJ1-1; D ambiguous. The CDR3 runs 12 residues. Between the trimmed V and J ends, which lost 8 bases and 6 bases, there was a span of 16 bases. In germline, CDR1 is SQVTM, CDR2 ANQGSEA. The CDR3 region has the DNA TGCAGCACACAAGGAGGGCTATCTGAAGCTTTCTTT. Its protein product is CSTQGGLSEAFF.

The chain joins TRBV5-1 to TRBJ2-7; 11 nucleotides align to TRBD2. Germline V lookup: CDR1 SGHRS, CDR2 YFSETQ. V lost 3 bases, J lost 5 bases, and 7 bases stayed unmatched. The CDR3 spans 15 residues. The CDR3 region is CASSSHSGGANEQYF. The DNA of the CDR3 is TGCGCCAGCAGCTCCCATAGCGGGGGGGCCAACGAGCAGTACTTC.

This clonotype has a handful of counts. The chain has TRBV9 and TRBJ2-1; perhaps D is TRBD1 or TRBD2 (5 bases each). Trimming stripped 2 bases from V and 4 bases from J, with 13 bases between. The length of the CDR3 is 15 residues. The germline V gene has CDR1 SGDLS and CDR2 YYNGEE. The CDR3 reads CASSVTVWGYNEQFF. The CDR3 region has the DNA TGTGCCAGCAGCGTGACAGTCTGGGGGTACAATGAGCAGTTCTTC.

The V gene is TRBV20-1, the J gene TRBJ2-7; TRBD2 is a possible D gene (6 bases). The CDR3 loop spans 15 amino acids. V dropped 1 base and J dropped 7 bases, with 20 bases sitting between them. From germline, CDR1 is DFQATT and CDR2 SNEGSKA (reference sequence). The CDR3 nucleotides are TGCAGTGCTAGAGGGAGGGCCGCCTGGGAAGAAGAGCAGTACTTC. Its translation: CSARGRAAWEEEQYF.

This sequence joins TRBV20-1 and TRBJ1-6; D not resolved. The CDR3 is 14 amino acids. In germline, CDR1 is DFQATT, CDR2 SNEGSKA (reference sequence). Trimming cost V 4 bases and J 3 bases, with 10 bases left between them. The CDR3 is CSAIRGGYNSPLHF. The CDR3 DNA is TGCAGTGCTATCCGAGGAGGCTATAATTCACCCCTCCACTTT.

J is TRBJ1-1 and V is TRBV19; 11 bases match TRBD1. Unmatched junction bases numbered 4, after V lost 8 bases and J lost 5 bases. CDR3 size: 13 residues. In germline, CDR1 is LNHDA, CDR2 SQIVND (reference sequence). This chain's CDR3 is CASSGQGVTEAFF. The CDR3 DNA sequence: TGTGCCAGTTCGGGACAGGGGGTAACTGAAGCTTTCTTT. The full variable domain, its missing parts supplied by reference TRBV19 and TRBJ1-1, is DGGITQSPKYLFRKEGQNVTLSCEQNLNHDAMYWYRQDPGQGLRLIYYSQIVNDFQKGDIAEGYSVSREKKESFPLTVTSAQKNPTAFYLCASSGQGVTEAFFGQGTRLTVV.

This clonotype was seen more than once but under ten times. V is TRBV12-3 or TRBV12-4 and J is TRBJ1-1; no clear D gene. V gave up 7 bases and J gave up 2 bases, with 11 bases separating them. The CDR3 contains 13 residues. The CDR3 bases are TGTGCCAGCATTAGTACGTACAACACTGAAGCTTTCTTT. Translation: CASISTYNTEAFF.

Written as DNA, the CDR3 is TGTGCCAGCGCCTACCGAAGGGGACTAGCTAATGAGCAGTTCTTC. This encodes CASAYRRGLANEQFF. The chain recombines TRBV7-3 with TRBJ2-1; TRBD2 matches 9 bases. The CDR3 is 15 amino acids. CDR1 is SGHTA, CDR2 FQGTGA, per germline. The ends lost 8 bases at V and 7 bases at J; junction bases unmatched: 12.

V and J are TRBV5-1 and TRBJ2-5; D gene uncertain. Trimming shortened V by 0 bases and J by 4 bases, and 10 bases separated the two germline ends. The CDR3 spans 14 residues. The germline V gene has CDR1 SGHRS and CDR2 YFSETQ. In nucleotides, the CDR3 is TGCGCCAGCAGCTTGGAGCAGAGGATAGAGACCCAGTACTTC. Its translation: CASSLEQRIETQYF.

The rearrangement uses TRBV20-1 and TRBJ2-5, with D perhaps TRBD1 or TRBD2 (5 bases each). Germline assignment: CDR1 DFQATT and CDR2 SNEGSKA (reference sequence). V lost 3 bases and J lost 9, with 14 bases in between. CDR3 length equals 12 residues. The CDR3 DNA is TGCAGTGCTAGCGTGGGGGTCCAGGCCCAGTACTTC. This translates into CSASVGVQAQYF.

The sample holds a few counts of this clonotype. The V and J genes are TRBV20-1 and TRBJ1-5; a possible D gene is TRBD1 (5 bases). Germline assignment: CDR1 DFQATT and CDR2 SNEGSKA (reference sequence). V dropped 1 base and J dropped 7 bases, with 11 bases sitting between them. CDR3 length equals 13 residues. Here the CDR3 reads CSARVGGLQPQHF. The CDR3 DNA sequence: TGCAGTGCTAGAGTTGGGGGGTTGCAGCCCCAGCATTTT.

This clonotype was counted between two and nine times. V is TRBV6-1 and J is TRBJ2-2, with 8 bases fitting TRBD2. The length of the CDR3 is 16 residues. Germline lookup yields CDR1 MNHNS and CDR2 SASEGT. The trim removed 8 bases at V and 6 bases at J, leaving 14 bases unmatched. CDR3 nucleotides: TGTGCCAGCGTCCGAAGACTAGCGCGGGAAGCCGGGGAGCTGTTTTTT. It yields the protein CASVRRLAREAGELFF.

This clonotype was seen a handful of times. The chain carries TRBV7-9 and TRBJ1-5; tentative D call: TRBD1 (6 bases). The V gene's germline CDR1 is SEHNR and CDR2 FQNEAQ (reference sequence). Trimming left V 1 base short and J 0 bases short, with 13 bases between. CDR3 length: 17 amino acids. CDR3 coding DNA: TGTGCCAGCAGCTTAGAGGCAGGGGTACTTAGCAATCAGCCCCAGCATTTT. It translates to CASSLEAGVLSNQPQHF.

The genes are TRBV7-9 and TRBJ2-1; 7 bases are shared with TRBD2. V trimming: 3 bases; J trimming: 7 bases; junction bases outside the gene matches: 3. The CDR3 spans 13 residues. In germline, CDR1 is SEHNR, CDR2 FQNEAQ (reference sequence). The CDR3 nucleotides read TGTGCCAGCAGCTTTGGGGGGGTAAATGAGCAGTTCTTC. This translates into CASSFGGVNEQFF.

This sequence joins TRBV20-1 and TRBJ2-1; 12 bases are a match to TRBD2. V shed 5 bases, J shed 10 bases, and the junction held 9 bases outside the gene matches. Germline CDR1 is DFQATT and CDR2 is SNEGSKA (reference sequence). The CDR3 extends over 14 amino acids. This CDR3 reads CSARRLAGAEEQFF. In DNA form, the CDR3 reads TGCAGTGCTCGAAGACTAGCGGGAGCGGAGGAGCAGTTCTTC.

V gene TRBV12-3 or TRBV12-4 combines with J gene TRBJ1-6; maybe TRBD1 (5 bases). CDR3 size: 15 residues. Trimming removed 6 bases at V and 9 bases at J, with 18 bases between. In nucleotides, the CDR3 is TGTGCCAGCAGCCGAACGGGGGGGAGGGCTTCACCCCTCCACTTT. This codes for CASSRTGGRASPLHF.

This clonotype was detected a few times. The rearrangement uses TRBV5-1 and TRBJ1-6; D might be TRBD1 (6 bases). From germline, CDR1 is SGHRS and CDR2 YFSETQ. The V end was cut by 3 bases, the J end by 5 bases, with 9 bases between. The CDR3 extends over 14 amino acids. The CDR3 nucleotides are TGCGCCAGCAGCTCCGGGACAAATAATTCACCCCTCCACTTT. As protein: CASSSGTNNSPLHF.

V gene TRBV12-3 or TRBV12-4 combines with J gene TRBJ2-7, with 10 bases that match TRBD1. There are 14 residues in the CDR3. V was pared by 6 bases and J by 3 bases, with 5 bases of the junction left unmatched. The CDR3 nucleotides are TGTGCCAGCAGACTCCGGGACAGGGGCTACGAGCAGTACTTC. As protein: CASRLRDRGYEQYF.

This clonotype was observed a handful of times. This chain joins TRBV29-1 and TRBJ1-1; D is unclear. This CDR3 is built from 12 residues. Germline assignment: CDR1 SQVTM and CDR2 ANQGSEA. V lost 6 bases and J lost 1, with 9 bases in between. The CDR3 sequence is CSVGRENTEAFF. The CDR3, as DNA: TGCAGCGTCGGACGGGAGAACACTGAAGCTTTCTTT. Complete variable domain (other parts from reference TRBV29-1 and TRBJ1-1): SAVISQKPSRDICQRGTSLTIQCQVDSQVTMMFWYRQQPGQSLTLIATANQGSEATYESGFVIDKFPISRPNLTFSTLTVSNMSPEDSSIYLCSVGRENTEAFFGQGTRLTVV.

In this sample, this clonotype turned up a few times. The chain is built from TRBV12-3 or TRBV12-4 and TRBJ2-1; the match to TRBD2 covers 9 bases. With V trimmed by 7 bases and J by 3 bases, 4 bases remained unmatched. This CDR3 spans 14 amino acids. The CDR3 DNA reads TGTGCCAGCACCAAACTAGCGGGCTACAATGAGCAGTTCTTC. Translating gives CASTKLAGYNEQFF.